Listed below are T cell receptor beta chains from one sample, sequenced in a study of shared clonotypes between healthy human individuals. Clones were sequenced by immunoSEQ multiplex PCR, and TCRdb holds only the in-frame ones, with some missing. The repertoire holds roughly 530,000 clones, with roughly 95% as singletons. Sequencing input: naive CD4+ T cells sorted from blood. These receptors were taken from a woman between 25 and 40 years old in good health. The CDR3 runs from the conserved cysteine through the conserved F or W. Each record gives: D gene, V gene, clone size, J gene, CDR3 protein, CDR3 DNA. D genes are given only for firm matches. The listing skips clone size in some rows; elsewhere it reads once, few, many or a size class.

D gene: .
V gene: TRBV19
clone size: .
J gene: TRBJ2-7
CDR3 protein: CASSNQDGSYEQYF
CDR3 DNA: TGTGCCAGTAGTAACCAGGACGGCTCCTACGAGCAGTACTTC

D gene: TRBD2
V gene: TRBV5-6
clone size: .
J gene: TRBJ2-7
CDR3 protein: CASSLLGLAGNYEQYF
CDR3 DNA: TGTGCCAGCAGCTTGTTGGGACTAGCGGGAAACTACGAGCAGTACTTC

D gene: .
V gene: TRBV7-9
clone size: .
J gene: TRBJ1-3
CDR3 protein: CASTPRDSGNTIYF
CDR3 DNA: TGTGCCAGCACTCCCAGGGACTCTGGAAACACCATATATTTT

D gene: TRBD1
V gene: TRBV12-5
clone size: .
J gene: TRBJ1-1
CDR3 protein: CASGFPDRGTEAFF
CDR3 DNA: TGTGCTAGTGGTTTCCCGGACAGGGGCACTGAAGCTTTCTTT

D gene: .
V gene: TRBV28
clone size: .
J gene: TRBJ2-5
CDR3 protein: CASSPLRLEQYF
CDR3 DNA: TGTGCCAGCAGTCCATTGAGATTGGAGCAGTACTTC

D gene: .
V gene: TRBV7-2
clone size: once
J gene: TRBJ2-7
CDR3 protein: CASRGAYEQYF
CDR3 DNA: TGTGCCAGCAGGGGGGCCTACGAGCAGTACTTC

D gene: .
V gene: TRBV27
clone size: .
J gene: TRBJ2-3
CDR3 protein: CASSRDGLSDTQYF
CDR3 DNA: TGTGCCAGCAGTAGGGACGGCCTATCAGATACGCAGTATTTT

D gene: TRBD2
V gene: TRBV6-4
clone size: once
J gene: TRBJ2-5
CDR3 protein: CASSETAGETQYF
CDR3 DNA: TGTGCCAGCAGCGAGACAGCGGGGGAGACCCAGTACTTC

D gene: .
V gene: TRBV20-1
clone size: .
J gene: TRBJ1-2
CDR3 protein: CSAAGSYGYTF
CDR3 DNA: TGCAGTGCCGCAGGATCTTATGGCTACACCTTC

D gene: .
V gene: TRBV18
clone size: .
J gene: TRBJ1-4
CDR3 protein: CASSPPALQEKLFF
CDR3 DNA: TGTGCCAGCTCACCGCCCGCGCTTCAGGAAAAACTGTTTTTT